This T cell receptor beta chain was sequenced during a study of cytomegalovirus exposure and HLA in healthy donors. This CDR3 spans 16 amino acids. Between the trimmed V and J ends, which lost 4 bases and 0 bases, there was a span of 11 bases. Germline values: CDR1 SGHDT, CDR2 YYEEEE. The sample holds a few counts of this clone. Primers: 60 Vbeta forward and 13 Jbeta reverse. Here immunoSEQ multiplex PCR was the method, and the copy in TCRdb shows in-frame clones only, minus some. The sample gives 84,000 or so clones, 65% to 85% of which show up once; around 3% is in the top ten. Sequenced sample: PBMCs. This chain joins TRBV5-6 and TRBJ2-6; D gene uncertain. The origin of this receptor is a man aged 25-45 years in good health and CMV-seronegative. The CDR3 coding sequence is TGTGCCAGCAGCGCCTTACCGAGCTCTGGGGCCAACGTCCTGACTTTC. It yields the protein CASSALPSSGANVLTF.